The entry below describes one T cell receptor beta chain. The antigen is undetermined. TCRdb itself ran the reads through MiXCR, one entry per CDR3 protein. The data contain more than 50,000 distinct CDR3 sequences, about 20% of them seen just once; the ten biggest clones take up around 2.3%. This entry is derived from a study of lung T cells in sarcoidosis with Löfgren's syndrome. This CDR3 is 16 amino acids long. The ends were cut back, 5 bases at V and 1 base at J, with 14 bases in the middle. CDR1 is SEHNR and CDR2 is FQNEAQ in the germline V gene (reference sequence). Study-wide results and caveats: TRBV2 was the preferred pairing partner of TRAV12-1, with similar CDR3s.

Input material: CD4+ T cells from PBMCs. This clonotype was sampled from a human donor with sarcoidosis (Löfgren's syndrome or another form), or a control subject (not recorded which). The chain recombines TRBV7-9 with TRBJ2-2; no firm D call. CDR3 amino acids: CASSNRKGLNTGELFF. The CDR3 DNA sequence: TGTGCCAGCAGCAACCGCAAGGGCCTGAACACCGGGGAGCTGTTTTTT.